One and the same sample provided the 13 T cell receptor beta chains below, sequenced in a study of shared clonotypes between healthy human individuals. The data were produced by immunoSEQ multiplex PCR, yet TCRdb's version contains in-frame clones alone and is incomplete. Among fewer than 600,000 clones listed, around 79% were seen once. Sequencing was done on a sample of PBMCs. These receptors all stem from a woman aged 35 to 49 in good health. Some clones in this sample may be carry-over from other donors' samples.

The CDR3 region has the DNA TGTGCCAGCAGTCCACTAGCGGGAGCGAACACCGGGGAGCTGTTTTTT. This translates into CASSPLAGANTGELFF. The chain couples TRBV11-2 to TRBJ2-2, with 11 nucleotides matching TRBD2. CDR1 and CDR2 from the germline V gene are SGHAT and FQNNGV. This CDR3 has 16 amino acids. Trimming removed 6 bases from V and 0 bases from J; junction bases left unmatched: 3.

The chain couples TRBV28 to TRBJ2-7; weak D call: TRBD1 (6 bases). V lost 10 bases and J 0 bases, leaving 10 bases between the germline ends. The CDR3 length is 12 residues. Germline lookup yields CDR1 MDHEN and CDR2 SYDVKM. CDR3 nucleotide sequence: TGTGCCACTCTGGACAGCTCCTACGAGCAGTACTTC. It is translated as CATLDSSYEQYF.

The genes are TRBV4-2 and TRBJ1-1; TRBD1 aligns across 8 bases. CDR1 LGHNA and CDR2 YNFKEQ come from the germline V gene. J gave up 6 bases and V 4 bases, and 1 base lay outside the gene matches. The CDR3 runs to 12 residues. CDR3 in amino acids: CASSRGQAEAFF. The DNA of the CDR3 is TGTGCCAGCAGCCGGGGACAGGCTGAAGCTTTCTTT.

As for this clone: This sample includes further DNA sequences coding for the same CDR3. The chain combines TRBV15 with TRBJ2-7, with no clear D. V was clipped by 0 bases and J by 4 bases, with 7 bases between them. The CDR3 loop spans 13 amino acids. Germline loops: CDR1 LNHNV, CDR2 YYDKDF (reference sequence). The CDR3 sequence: CATSRDSTYEQYF. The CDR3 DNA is TGTGCCACCAGCAGAGACAGTACTTACGAGCAGTACTTC.

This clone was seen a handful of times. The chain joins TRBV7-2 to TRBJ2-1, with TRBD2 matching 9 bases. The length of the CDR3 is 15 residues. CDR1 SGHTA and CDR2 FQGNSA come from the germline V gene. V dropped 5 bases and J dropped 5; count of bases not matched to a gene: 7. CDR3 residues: CASSQGSGSDNEQFF. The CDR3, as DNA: TGTGCCAGCAGCCAAGGTAGCGGGAGTGACAATGAGCAGTTCTTC.

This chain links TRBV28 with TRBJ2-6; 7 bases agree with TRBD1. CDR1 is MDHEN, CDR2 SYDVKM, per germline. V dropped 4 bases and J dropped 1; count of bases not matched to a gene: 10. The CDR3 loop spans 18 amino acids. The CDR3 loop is CASSSVHDRASGANVLTF. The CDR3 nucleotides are TGTGCCAGCAGTTCGGTCCACGACAGGGCATCTGGGGCCAACGTCCTGACTTTC.

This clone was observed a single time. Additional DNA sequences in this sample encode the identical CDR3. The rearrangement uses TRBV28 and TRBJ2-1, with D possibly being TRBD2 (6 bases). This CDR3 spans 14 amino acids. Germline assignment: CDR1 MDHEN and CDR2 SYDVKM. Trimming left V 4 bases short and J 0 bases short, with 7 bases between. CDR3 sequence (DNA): TGTGCCAGCAGTTACGGGGGCTCCTACAATGAGCAGTTCTTC. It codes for CASSYGGSYNEQFF. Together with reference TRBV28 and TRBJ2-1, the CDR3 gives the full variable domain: DVKVTQSSRYLVKRTGEKVFLECVQDMDHENMFWYRQDPGLGLRLIYFSYDVKMKEKGDIPEGYSVSREKKERFSLILESASTNQTSMYLCASSYGGSYNEQFFGPGTRLTVL.

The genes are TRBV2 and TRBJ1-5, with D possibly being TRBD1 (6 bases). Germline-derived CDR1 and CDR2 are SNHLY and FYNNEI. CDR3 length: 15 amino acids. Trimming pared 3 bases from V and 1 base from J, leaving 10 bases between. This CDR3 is CASSDQDRSNQPQHF. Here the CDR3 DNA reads TGTGCCAGCAGTGACCAGGACAGAAGCAATCAGCCCCAGCATTTT.

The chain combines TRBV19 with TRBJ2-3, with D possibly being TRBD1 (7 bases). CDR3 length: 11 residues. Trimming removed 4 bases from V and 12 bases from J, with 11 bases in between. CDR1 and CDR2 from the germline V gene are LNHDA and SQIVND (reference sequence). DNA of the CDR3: TGTGCCAGTAGTACGACAGGGACTCAGTATTTT. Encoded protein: CASSTTGTQYF.

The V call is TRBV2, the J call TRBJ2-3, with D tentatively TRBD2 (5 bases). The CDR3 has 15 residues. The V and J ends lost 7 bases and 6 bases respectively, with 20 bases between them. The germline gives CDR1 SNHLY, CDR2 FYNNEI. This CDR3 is CASTDRTPTTDTQYF. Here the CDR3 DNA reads TGTGCCAGCACCGACCGGACTCCCACCACGGATACGCAGTATTTT.

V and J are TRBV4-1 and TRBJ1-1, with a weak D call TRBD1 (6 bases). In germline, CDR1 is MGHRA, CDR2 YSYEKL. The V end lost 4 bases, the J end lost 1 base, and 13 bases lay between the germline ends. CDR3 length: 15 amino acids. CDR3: CASSPNRDANTEAFF. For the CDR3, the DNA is TGCGCCAGCAGCCCAAACAGGGACGCGAACACTGAAGCTTTCTTT.

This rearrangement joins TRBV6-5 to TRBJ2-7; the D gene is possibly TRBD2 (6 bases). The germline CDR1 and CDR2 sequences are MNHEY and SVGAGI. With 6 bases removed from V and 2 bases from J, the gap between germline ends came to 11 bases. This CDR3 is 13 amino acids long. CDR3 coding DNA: TGTGCCAGCAGAGGCGGGGATACCTACGAGCAGTACTTC. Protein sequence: CASRGGDTYEQYF.

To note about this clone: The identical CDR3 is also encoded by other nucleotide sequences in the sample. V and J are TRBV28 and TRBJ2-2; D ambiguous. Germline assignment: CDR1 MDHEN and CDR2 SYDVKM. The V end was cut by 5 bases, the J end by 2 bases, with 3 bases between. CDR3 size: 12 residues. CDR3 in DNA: TGTGCCAGCAGTAGAAACACCGGGGAGCTGTTTTTT. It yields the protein CASSRNTGELFF.